This T cell receptor beta chain appears in the sequencing data of a study of blood T cells in healthy people across ages. In this sample, this clonotype turned up a few times. CDR1 and CDR2 (germline): DFQATT, SNEGSKA (reference sequence). The CDR3 runs 9 residues. Trimming took 2 bases from V and 6 from J, leaving 1 base between them. Using a J-beta primer mix together with a sample-barcoded 5' primer, a second PCR was run for roughly 7 to 11 cycles. MiXCR, run by TCRdb on the 5' RACE reads, gives a single entry per CDR3 protein. The table includes about 930,000 distinct CDR3 sequences, 25% to 30% detected once. Separately, the same data were catalogued under a study of T cells of mothers and their children.

This clonotype originated in a woman in her thirties or forties in good health. Sequencing input: blood. The rearrangement links TRBV20-1 to TRBJ1-1; D is ambiguous. As DNA, the CDR3 is TGCAGTGCTAGATCTGAAGCTTTCTTT. Translating it yields CSARSEAFF.